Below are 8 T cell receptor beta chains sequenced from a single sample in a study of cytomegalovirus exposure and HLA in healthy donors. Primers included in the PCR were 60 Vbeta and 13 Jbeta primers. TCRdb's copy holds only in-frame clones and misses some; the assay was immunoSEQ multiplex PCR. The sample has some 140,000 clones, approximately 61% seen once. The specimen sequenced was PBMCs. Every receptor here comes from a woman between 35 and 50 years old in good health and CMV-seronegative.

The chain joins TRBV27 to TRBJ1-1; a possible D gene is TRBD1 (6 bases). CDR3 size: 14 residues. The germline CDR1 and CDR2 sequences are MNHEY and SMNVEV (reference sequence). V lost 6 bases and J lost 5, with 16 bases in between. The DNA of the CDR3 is TGTGCCAGCAGCTTCGGACAGCCGGGGACTGAAGCTTTCTTT. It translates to CASSFGQPGTEAFF.

CDR3 nucleotides: TGTGCCAGCTCACCCCGAACAGAAGCGAACACCGGGGAGCTGTTTTTT. It translates to CASSPRTEANTGELFF. V usage is TRBV18 and J usage is TRBJ2-2; no clear D. With 3 bases removed from V and 0 bases from J, the gap between germline ends came to 11 bases. Germline V CDR1 and CDR2: KGHSH, LQKENI. The CDR3 is 16 residues long.

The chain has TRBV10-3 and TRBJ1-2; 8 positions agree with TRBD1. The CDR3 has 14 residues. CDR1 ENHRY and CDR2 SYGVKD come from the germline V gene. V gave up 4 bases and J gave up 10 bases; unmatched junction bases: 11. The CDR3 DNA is TGTGCCATCAGTGCTAGGAGACAGGGGAGTCACTACACCTTC. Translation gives CAISARRQGSHYTF.

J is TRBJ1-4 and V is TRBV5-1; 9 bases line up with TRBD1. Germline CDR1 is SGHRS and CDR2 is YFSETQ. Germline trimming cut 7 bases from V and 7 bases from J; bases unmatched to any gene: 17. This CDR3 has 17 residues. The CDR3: CASLDVDRGYVGEKLFF. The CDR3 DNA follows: TGCGCCAGCTTAGACGTGGACAGGGGCTATGTGGGTGAAAAACTGTTTTTT.

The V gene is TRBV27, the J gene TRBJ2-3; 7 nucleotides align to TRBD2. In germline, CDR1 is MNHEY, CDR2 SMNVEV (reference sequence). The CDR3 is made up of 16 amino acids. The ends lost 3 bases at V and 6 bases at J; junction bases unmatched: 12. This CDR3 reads CASSLGQRGPLDTQYF. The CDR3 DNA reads TGTGCCAGCAGTTTGGGCCAGCGGGGCCCTCTGGATACGCAGTATTTT.

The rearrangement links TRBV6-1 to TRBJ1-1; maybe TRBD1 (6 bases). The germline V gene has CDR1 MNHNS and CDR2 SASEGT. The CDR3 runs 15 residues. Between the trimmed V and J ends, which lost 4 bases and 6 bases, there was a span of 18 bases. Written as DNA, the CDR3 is TGTGCCAGCAGTGGCTGGGGGCGAAGCGAGGCTGAAGCTTTCTTT. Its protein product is CASSGWGRSEAEAFF.

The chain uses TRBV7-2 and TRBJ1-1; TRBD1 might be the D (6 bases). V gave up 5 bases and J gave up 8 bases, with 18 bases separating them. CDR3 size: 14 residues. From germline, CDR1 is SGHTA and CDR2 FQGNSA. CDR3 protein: CASSDPRDIKEAFF. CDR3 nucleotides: TGTGCCAGCAGCGATCCGAGGGACATAAAGGAAGCTTTCTTT.

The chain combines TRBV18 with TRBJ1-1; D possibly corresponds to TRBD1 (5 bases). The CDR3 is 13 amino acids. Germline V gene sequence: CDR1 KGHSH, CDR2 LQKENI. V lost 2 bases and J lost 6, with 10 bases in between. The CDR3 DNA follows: TGTGCCAGCTCACCATGGGGGGGAGCTGAAGCTTTCTTT. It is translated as CASSPWGGAEAFF.